The 10 T cell receptor beta chains below were found in one sample sequenced in a study of graft-versus-host responses after intestinal transplantation. These receptors lack a known antigen. Profiling relied on immunoSEQ multiplex PCR, and the TCRdb table lists in-frame clones only, not all of them. The sample holds tens of thousands of clones; roughly 90% are singletons and the top ten take 2% to 3%. Here the sequenced sample was unstimulated CD8+ T cells sorted from spleen or lymph node cells, taken before intestinal transplant. Receptors originate from a human donor who received an intestinal transplant.

The V gene is TRBV6-5, the J gene TRBJ2-2; TRBD1 is a possible D gene (5 bases). Trimming shortened V by 2 bases and J by 5 bases, and 9 bases separated the two germline ends. CDR3 length: 14 residues. Germline-derived CDR1 and CDR2 are MNHEY and SVGAGI. The CDR3 is CASSYGKGTGELFF. In nucleotides, the CDR3 is TGTGCCAGCAGTTACGGGAAGGGGACCGGGGAGCTGTTTTTT.

The chain employs TRBV29-1 and TRBJ1-4, with a weak D call TRBD1 (6 bases). The CDR3 totals 15 residues. Germline CDR1 reads SQVTM; CDR2 reads ANQGSEA. V was pared by 4 bases and J by 5 bases, with 17 bases between. This chain's CDR3 is CSVGPGGQVNEKLFF. The CDR3 DNA reads TGCAGCGTTGGCCCGGGGGGGCAGGTAAATGAAAAACTGTTTTTT.

This rearrangement joins TRBV28 to TRBJ2-7, with a possible D match to TRBD1 (6 bases). V lost 2 bases and J 2 bases, leaving 13 bases between the germline ends. Germline CDR1 and CDR2: MDHEN and SYDVKM. The length of the CDR3 is 15 residues. The CDR3 DNA is TGTGCCAGCAGTTTAACGACAGGAATCCCCTACGAGCAGTACTTC. Translation gives CASSLTTGIPYEQYF.

This rearrangement joins TRBV7-9 to TRBJ1-1, with 10 bases aligning to TRBD1. The germline gives CDR1 SEHNR, CDR2 FQNEAQ (reference sequence). CDR3 length: 14 amino acids. V dropped 5 bases and J dropped 5; count of bases not matched to a gene: 5. The CDR3: CASSRRQGATEAFF. The CDR3 region has the DNA TGTGCCAGCAGCCGTAGACAGGGGGCGACTGAAGCTTTCTTT.

This chain links TRBV5-1 with TRBJ2-1, with TRBD1 identical over 8 bases. Trimming cost V 6 bases and J 10 bases; bases outside gene matches: 12. This CDR3 spans 14 amino acids. CDR1 is SGHRS and CDR2 is YFSETQ in the germline V gene. The CDR3 reads CASTRRDRPGEQFF. The DNA of the CDR3 is TGCGCCAGCACCCGCCGGGACAGGCCGGGGGAGCAGTTCTTC.

CDR3 nucleotide sequence: TGCAGTTGTTGGAGAGAGACCCAGTACTTC. Translating it yields CSCWRETQYF. The chain is built from TRBV20-1 and TRBJ2-5, with D unresolved. Germline CDR1 is DFQATT and CDR2 is SNEGSKA (reference sequence). V lost 8 bases and J 4 bases, leaving 8 bases between the germline ends. This CDR3 comprises 10 residues.

The J gene is TRBJ2-3, the V gene TRBV5-4, with TRBD2 matching over 12 bases. J lost 4 bases, V lost 2 bases, and 5 bases had no gene match. The CDR3 has 16 residues. Germline loops: CDR1 SGHNT, CDR2 YYREEE (reference sequence). Here the CDR3 reads CASSFRLAGVADTQYF. Written as DNA, the CDR3 is TGTGCCAGCAGCTTTCGACTAGCGGGAGTGGCAGATACGCAGTATTTT. The entire variable domain, with the rest obtained from reference TRBV5-4 and TRBJ2-3, is as follows: ETGVTQSPTHLIKTRGQQVTLRCSSQSGHNTVSWYQQALGQGPQFIFQYYREEENGRGNFPPRFSGLQFPNYSSELNVNALELDDSALYLCASSFRLAGVADTQYFGPGTRLTVL.

The rearrangement links TRBV13 to TRBJ1-3; D uncertain. CDR3 length: 16 residues. The germline V and J ends were trimmed by 5 bases and 2 bases, with 16 bases remaining between them. Germline loops: CDR1 PRHDT, CDR2 FYEKMQ (reference sequence). For the CDR3, the DNA is TGTGCCAGCAGCCCGGAAGCGGGCCGAGCTGGAAACACCATATATTTT. Translation: CASSPEAGRAGNTIYF.

The V call is TRBV30, the J call TRBJ1-3; D is undetermined. Trimming removed 3 bases from V and 8 bases from J, with 17 bases in between. Per germline, CDR1 GTSNPN and CDR2 SVGIG (reference sequence). The CDR3 is 14 amino acids. CDR3 nucleotide sequence: TGTGCCTGGAGCCCGCCACGGGAGGCGGACACCATATATTTT. The encoded protein is CAWSPPREADTIYF.

The chain recombines TRBV9 with TRBJ2-1; 12 nucleotides agree with TRBD2. CDR1 and CDR2 from the germline V gene are SGDLS and YYNGEE. J was trimmed by 5 bases and V by 0 bases; bases with no gene match: 6. This CDR3 region has 17 residues. CDR3 DNA sequence: TGTGCCAGCAGCGTAGACCTAGCGGGAGGGGGCAACAATGAGCAGTTCTTC. Amino acid sequence: CASSVDLAGGGNNEQFF. The whole variable domain, remainder taken from reference TRBV9 and TRBJ2-1, is DSGVTQTPKHLITATGQRVTLRCSPRSGDLSVYWYQQSLDQGLQFLIQYYNGEERAKGNILERFSAQQFPDLHSELNLSSLELGDSALYFCASSVDLAGGGNNEQFFGPGTRLTVL.